These 4 T cell receptor beta chains originate from one sample sequenced in a study of beta chain features in type 1 diabetes (dated by TCRdb to the late 2010s). Which antigens these TCRs recognize remains unknown. Results and caveats for the whole study, not just this receptor: In all four CD4+ subsets, TCRB CDR3 length was moderately but significantly shorter in type 1 diabetes patients.

The method was the immunoSEQ multiplex PCR assay. All of the isolated RNA was reverse transcribed with the High Capacity cDNA Reverse Transcription Kit, so expressed TCRB transcripts were sequenced. Here the immuneACCESS table is served through TCRdb, limited to in-frame sequences with V and J called. Missing clones are a known gap in these copies; in checked studies unresolved V genes cover under half, and the rest lacks a known reason. In all, the sample holds hundreds of thousands of clones, and roughly 13% of those were seen once. The top ten clones comprise approximately 0.022% of the sample. The sample was naive CD4+ T cells from blood. What this sample's cell subset or site label stands for: true naive CD4+ T cells. These receptors were obtained from a man aged 18 to 30 with type 1 diabetes.

The chain recombines TRBV5-1 with TRBJ2-7; TRBD1 might be the D (6 bases). Germline-derived CDR1 and CDR2 are SGHRS and YFSETQ. CDR3 length: 13 residues. V was pared by 4 bases and J by 0 bases, with 8 bases between. As DNA, the CDR3 is TGCGCCAGCAGCCGGGACAACTCCTACGAGCAGTACTTC. Translating it yields CASSRDNSYEQYF.

This clone was recorded a few times. V and J are TRBV10-3 and TRBJ2-7; D unresolved. Germline CDR1 and CDR2: ENHRY and SYGVKD. This CDR3 contains 12 residues. V was clipped by 11 bases and J by 2 bases, with 13 bases between them. Here the CDR3 DNA reads TGTGCCGGTGGACGACAAACCTACGAGCAGTACTTC. It translates to CAGGRQTYEQYF.

This chain links TRBV30 with TRBJ2-1; tentative D call: TRBD2 (6 bases). Trimming cost V 3 bases and J 15 bases, with 18 bases left between them. The CDR3 runs 12 residues. The germline CDR1 and CDR2 sequences are GTSNPN and SVGIG (reference sequence). The CDR3 DNA reads TGTGCCTGGAGCCCCGGGAGAAGCGGTGGGTTCTTC. It translates to CAWSPGRSGGFF.

This clone was detected only a few times. The chain employs TRBV30 and TRBJ1-4, with D perhaps matching TRBD1 (5 bases). Germline V CDR1 and CDR2: GTSNPN, SVGIG (reference sequence). Trimming removed 2 bases at V and 5 bases at J, with 15 bases between. The CDR3 is made up of 15 amino acids. The CDR3 region has the DNA TGTGCCTGGAGTCCCCCGCAGGGTCTAAATGAAAAACTGTTTTTT. It is translated as CAWSPPQGLNEKLFF.